Presented here are 27 T cell receptor beta chains from one specimen sequenced in a study of blood T cell repertoires in COVID-19. Assay used: immunoSEQ multiplex PCR; TCRdb lists only in-frame clones, some missing. The sample carries some 110,000 clones, roughly 80% recorded once. Sequenced input: peripheral blood. The receptors shown here come from a woman aged 80 or over with acute or convalescent COVID-19.

The chain links TRBV3-1 (or the pseudogene TRBV3-2) to TRBJ2-7; D perhaps matches TRBD1 (6 bases). Trimming removed 0 bases at V and 7 bases at J, with 16 bases between. Germline V CDR1 and CDR2: LGHDT, YNNKEL (reference sequence). The CDR3 extends over 15 amino acids. CDR3 in amino acids: CASSQDLAGVREQYF. In DNA, the CDR3 is TGTGCCAGCAGCCAAGATCTGGCAGGGGTGAGAGAGCAGTACTTC.

The gene calls are TRBV5-5 and TRBJ2-5; 9 bases align to TRBD2. The CDR3 is 14 residues long. Germline V gives CDR1 SGHKS, CDR2 YYEKEE (reference sequence). V shed 0 bases and J 7 bases; nucleotides not matched to a gene: 4. For the CDR3, the DNA is TGTGCCAGCAGCTTGGAGCGGGGGGACGTGACCCAGTACTTC. This sequence encodes CASSLERGDVTQYF.

This clone was found once. The V call is TRBV20-1, the J call TRBJ1-2; 8 nucleotides agree with TRBD1. Unmatched junction bases numbered 10, after V lost 3 bases and J lost 4 bases. The length of the CDR3 is 15 residues. Per germline, CDR1 DFQATT and CDR2 SNEGSKA (reference sequence). The CDR3 loop is CSASTLTGDVYGYTF. The CDR3 nucleotides are TGCAGTGCTAGTACATTGACAGGGGATGTCTATGGCTACACCTTC.

The V call is TRBV11-3, the J call TRBJ2-2; TRBD2 matches at 7 bases. CDR1 is SGHNT and CDR2 is YENEEA in the germline V gene. J lost 5 bases, V lost 4 bases, and 4 bases had no gene match. This CDR3 spans 14 amino acids. CDR3 residues: CASSSSGVTGELFF. The CDR3 DNA reads TGTGCCAGCAGCTCTAGCGGAGTAACCGGGGAGCTGTTTTTT. Based on the CDR3 plus reference TRBV11-3 and TRBJ2-2, the full variable domain is EAGVVQSPRYKIIEKKQPVAFWCNPISGHNTLYWYLQNLGQGPELLIRYENEEAVDDSQLPKDRFSAERLKGVDSTLKIQPAELGDSAVYLCASSSSGVTGELFFGEGSRLTVL.

The chain is built from TRBV25-1 and TRBJ2-5; TRBD1 aligns across 9 bases. Looked up from germline, CDR1 is MGHDK and CDR2 is SYGVNS. The CDR3 consists of 14 residues. V dropped 3 bases and J dropped 5; count of bases not matched to a gene: 4. CDR3 loop: CASSDRTGVETQYF. In DNA, the CDR3 is TGTGCCAGCAGTGACAGGACAGGGGTCGAGACCCAGTACTTC. Full variable domain (rest looked up from reference TRBV25-1 and TRBJ2-5): EADIYQTPRYLVIGTGKKITLECSQTMGHDKMYWYQQDPGMELHLIHYSYGVNSTEKGDLSSESTVSRIRTEHFPLTLESARPSHTSQYLCASSDRTGVETQYFGPGTRLLVL.

V and J are TRBV27 and TRBJ2-1; 7 nucleotides align to TRBD2. Looked up from germline, CDR1 is MNHEY and CDR2 is SMNVEV (reference sequence). This CDR3 spans 15 amino acids. Trimming cost V 2 bases and J 8 bases; bases outside gene matches: 9. CDR3 nucleotide sequence: TGTGCCAGCAGTTTAACCGGACTAGTTTTCGATGAGCAGTTCTTC. Its translation: CASSLTGLVFDEQFF.

The gene calls are TRBV18 and TRBJ1-2; D uncertain. V shed 5 bases and J shed 1 base, with 14 bases lying between them. Germline V CDR1 and CDR2: KGHSH, LQKENI. The CDR3 spans 15 residues. CDR3 protein: CASSSSGEINYGYTF. The CDR3 DNA sequence: TGTGCCAGCTCATCTTCGGGAGAGATTAACTATGGCTACACCTTC.

The rearrangement joins TRBV5-1 to TRBJ2-3; 12 nucleotides line up with TRBD2. The CDR3 is 16 amino acids. After removal of 2 bases from V and 4 bases from J, the junction contained 5 bases not matched to a gene. Germline CDR1 is SGHRS and CDR2 is YFSETQ. The CDR3 loop is CASSLTSGRSPDTQYF. The CDR3 DNA reads TGCGCCAGCAGCTTAACTAGCGGGAGGTCCCCAGATACGCAGTATTTT.

The rearrangement uses TRBV7-9 and TRBJ1-4, with D unclear. The germline V gene has CDR1 SEHNR and CDR2 FQNEAQ (reference sequence). V was shortened by 4 bases and J by 8 bases, with 14 bases between the two germline ends. The CDR3 totals 14 residues. The CDR3 coding sequence is TGTGCCAGCAGCTCGACCGGGATCTGGGAAAAACTGTTTTTT. This gives the protein CASSSTGIWEKLFF.

The rearrangement joins TRBV24-1 to TRBJ2-6; 10 nucleotides line up with TRBD2. This CDR3 spans 18 amino acids. The germline V gene encodes CDR1 KGHDR and CDR2 SFDVKD. The J segment lost 0 bases and the V segment lost 10 bases, leaving 11 bases of the junction unmatched. The CDR3 sequence is CATGMRTSGNSGANVLTF. DNA for the CDR3: TGTGCCACTGGAATGCGGACTAGCGGTAACTCTGGGGCCAACGTCCTGACTTTC.

V usage is TRBV27 and J usage is TRBJ2-1; D not resolved. Trimming removed 4 bases from V and 5 bases from J, with 15 bases in between. Germline CDR1 reads MNHEY; CDR2 reads SMNVEV (reference sequence). This CDR3 region has 15 residues. CDR3 region: CASSSPLQYNNEQFF. The CDR3 DNA is TGTGCCAGCAGTTCCCCATTACAATACAACAATGAGCAGTTCTTC.

The chain uses TRBV21-1 and TRBJ2-1; the table's D gene call, TRBD1, was not cross checked with the DNA. TRBV21-1 is classified as a pseudogene. The CDR3 sequence is 11 residues long. CDR3 loop: CARTQVNEQFF. The CDR3 bases are TGTGCCAGGACACAGGTTAATGAGCAGTTCTTC.

The chain is built from TRBV12-3 or TRBV12-4 and TRBJ1-1, with TRBD1 matching over 7 bases. The CDR3 is 13 amino acids. Losses at the gene ends were 6 bases for V and 4 bases for J; bases not matched to a gene: 5. The CDR3 is CASRDRDGTEAFF. The DNA for the CDR3 is TGTGCCAGCAGAGACAGGGACGGCACTGAAGCTTTCTTT.

The V and J genes are TRBV10-2 and TRBJ1-5, with D hard to call. The CDR3 length is 13 residues. V lost 3 bases to trimming and J lost 5 bases, with 8 bases between them. Germline values: CDR1 WSHSY, CDR2 SAAADI. CDR3 DNA: TGCGCCAGCAGTGAATATCGGGATCAGCCCCAGCATTTT. Protein sequence: CASSEYRDQPQHF.

J is TRBJ2-5 and V is TRBV11-2; D remains ambiguous. The length of the CDR3 is 13 residues. The germline V and J ends were trimmed by 2 bases and 3 bases, with 7 bases remaining between them. Germline V gives CDR1 SGHAT, CDR2 FQNNGV. CDR3 coding DNA: TGTGCCAGCAGCTTAAGTCTAGAAGAGACCCAGTACTTC. This encodes CASSLSLEETQYF.

This chain uses TRBV6-2 or TRBV6-3 with TRBJ2-7, with 12 bases lining up with TRBD2. This CDR3 contains 16 residues. Germline V gene data show CDR1 as MNHEY and CDR2 as SVGEGT. V dropped 2 bases and J dropped 1; count of bases not matched to a gene: 3. This CDR3 is CASSYGLAGGSYEQYV. CDR3 sequence (DNA): TGTGCCAGCAGTTACGGGCTAGCGGGAGGGTCCTACGAGCAGTACGTC.

The rearrangement joins TRBV15 to TRBJ2-1; 8 bases agree with TRBD2. The trim removed 2 bases at V and 2 bases at J, leaving 14 bases unmatched. The CDR3 sequence is 19 residues long. CDR1 LNHNV and CDR2 YYDKDF come from the germline V gene (reference sequence). CDR3 coding DNA: TGTGCCACCAGCAGAAGCAACTATGTAGCGGGAACCCCCTACAATGAGCAGTTCTTC. It translates to CATSRSNYVAGTPYNEQFF.

This clone has only one observation. The chain recombines TRBV6-5 with TRBJ1-5, with TRBD1 as a possible D gene (5 bases). The CDR3 spans 15 residues. Per germline, CDR1 MNHEY and CDR2 SVGAGI. Trimming removed 5 bases from V and 0 bases from J, with 11 bases in between. CDR3 nucleotide sequence: TGTGCCAGCAGTCCTCAGGGACTTAGCAATCAGCCCCAGCATTTT. Its translation: CASSPQGLSNQPQHF.

This rearrangement joins TRBV15 to TRBJ1-5; no definite D call. Trimming removed 8 bases from V and 2 bases from J, with 7 bases in between. Germline CDR1 reads LNHNV; CDR2 reads YYDKDF (reference sequence). The CDR3 loop spans 12 amino acids. In DNA form, the CDR3 reads TGTGCCACCTCCCCGGGCAATCAGCCCCAGCATTTT. Its protein is CATSPGNQPQHF.

The chain has TRBV28 and TRBJ1-2; 12 bases are shared with TRBD1. The CDR3 runs 15 residues. Germline CDR1 reads MDHEN; CDR2 reads SYDVKM. V trimming: 5 bases; J trimming: 4 bases; junction bases outside the gene matches: 5. The CDR3 is CASSPGTGGGYGYTF. CDR3 nucleotide sequence: TGTGCCAGCAGTCCTGGGACAGGGGGCGGCTATGGCTACACCTTC.

The genes are TRBV19 and TRBJ2-4, with a tentative D call TRBD1 (6 bases). This CDR3 spans 17 amino acids. Trimming removed 5 bases from V and 3 bases from J, with 20 bases in between. Germline V gene lookup returns CDR1 LNHDA and CDR2 SQIVND (reference sequence). CDR3 DNA sequence: TGTGCCAGTAGTTCGACTTGGGCCAGAGGGGGCAAAAACATTCAGTACTTC. It codes for CASSSTWARGGKNIQYF. Looking up the rest from reference TRBV19 and TRBJ2-4 gives the full variable domain: DGGITQSPKYLFRKEGQNVTLSCEQNLNHDAMYWYRQDPGQGLRLIYYSQIVNDFQKGDIAEGYSVSREKKESFPLTVTSAQKNPTAFYLCASSSTWARGGKNIQYFGAGTRLSVL.

The rearrangement joins TRBV6-2 or TRBV6-3 to TRBJ2-2; D call uncertain. The V end lost 4 bases, the J end lost 7 bases, and 7 bases lay between the germline ends. CDR3 length: 12 residues. Germline V CDR1 and CDR2: MNHEY, SVGEGT. For the CDR3, the DNA is TGTGCCAGCAGTTTACCGGTCGGGGAGCTGTTTTTT. Translated: CASSLPVGELFF.

The chain combines TRBV24-1 with TRBJ2-7; TRBD1 agrees at 8 bases. The CDR3 covers 14 residues. The V and J ends lost 5 bases and 12 bases, in that order; junction bases with no gene match: 14. CDR1 KGHDR and CDR2 SFDVKD come from the germline V gene. CDR3 residues: CATSGGQGSHGLYF. CDR3 coding DNA: TGTGCCACCAGTGGCGGACAGGGTAGTCATGGTCTGTACTTC.

This sequence joins TRBV5-8 and TRBJ1-4; no reliable D call. Trimming left V 4 bases short and J 7 bases short, with 14 bases between. This CDR3 has 14 residues. CDR1 SGHTS and CDR2 YDEGEE come from the germline V gene. The CDR3 DNA reads TGTGCCAGCAGCCCCGGTGAATTTGGTGAAAAACTGTTTTTT. This gives the protein CASSPGEFGEKLFF.

The chain recombines TRBV5-1 with TRBJ2-5; 7 positions match TRBD1. Germline trimming cut 0 bases from V and 5 bases from J; bases unmatched to any gene: 1. Germline V gives CDR1 SGHRS, CDR2 YFSETQ. The CDR3 consists of 13 residues. The CDR3 is CASSLGGGETQYF. The CDR3 bases are TGCGCCAGCAGCTTGGGAGGGGGCGAGACCCAGTACTTC.

This clone was counted only a few times. Written as DNA, the CDR3 is TGTGCCACCAGCAGAGATTCCGGGAACTATGGCTACACCTTC. Translated: CATSRDSGNYGYTF. The J gene is TRBJ1-2, the V gene TRBV15; D is unclear. Germline V CDR1 and CDR2: LNHNV, YYDKDF (reference sequence). Trimming took off 0 bases at V and 2 bases at J, with 7 bases between the two ends. The length of the CDR3 is 14 residues.

The chain carries TRBV15 and TRBJ1-3; no reliable D call. Per the germline V gene, CDR1 is LNHNV and CDR2 is YYDKDF (reference sequence). Trimming stripped 1 base from V and 0 bases from J, with 16 bases between. The CDR3 length is 18 residues. Written as DNA, the CDR3 is TGTGCCACCAGCAGAGGTCTTGGCATACCTAGCTCTGGAAACACCATATATTTT. Its protein is CATSRGLGIPSSGNTIYF.